The 20 T cell receptor beta chains below all came from one sample that was sequenced in a study of CD4 T cells in relation to SARS-CoV-2 and coronaviruses. These receptors' targets are unknown. CD4+ T cells from unexposed donors were obtained before the COVID-19 pandemic (2011-2018). After about 10 days of culture, CD4+ T cells were isolated. TCRdb's table, derived via immunoSEQ multiplex PCR, lists solely in-frame clones and lacks some. The sample contains over 20,000 clones, 75% of which appear only once. The sequenced sample consisted of CD4+ T cells from PBMCs, cultured in vitro. The receptor set was obtained from a human donor in good health.

The V gene is TRBV4-1, the J gene TRBJ1-2, with D unresolved. V lost 0 bases to trimming and J lost 8 bases, with 16 bases between them. The CDR3 has 15 residues. The germline V gene has CDR1 MGHRA and CDR2 YSYEKL. CDR3: CASSQDAETGLGYTF. The CDR3 DNA reads as TGCGCCAGCAGCCAAGACGCGGAAACGGGTCTCGGCTACACCTTC.

This sequence joins TRBV28 and TRBJ2-7; the D is unclear. The CDR3 extends over 12 amino acids. CDR1 is MDHEN, CDR2 SYDVKM, per germline. V lost 5 bases to trimming and J lost 7 bases, with 12 bases between them. The CDR3 nucleotides read TGTGCCAGCAGTCCCTCCGCCGGAGAGCAGTACTTC. It translates to CASSPSAGEQYF.

This CDR3 is CASSEAEFFPSGNTIYF. The CDR3, as DNA: TGTGCCAGCAGTGAAGCGGAATTTTTCCCCTCTGGAAACACCATATATTTT. The chain is built from TRBV6-1 and TRBJ1-3, with D hard to call. Trimming stripped 0 bases from V and 0 bases from J, with 12 bases between. The CDR3 spans 17 residues. Germline CDR1 MNHNS, CDR2 SASEGT.

Worth noting for this clone: An end of the junction does not agree with germline; a read error may underlie this. CDR3 nucleotides: TGTGCCAGCAGCACCACCCCGGACAGGGGTGGTAGGAATTTC. Translation gives CASSTTPDRGGRNF. The chain carries TRBV9 and TRBJ2-7, with TRBD1 matching 9 bases. The germline V gene has CDR1 SGDLS and CDR2 YYNGEE. This CDR3 is built from 14 residues.

Written as DNA, the CDR3 is TGTGCCATCAGTGAACAGGGGAAACAGGGGACTGAAGCTTTCTTT. Amino acids: CAISEQGKQGTEAFF. The genes are TRBV10-3 and TRBJ1-1; TRBD1 agrees at 7 bases. This CDR3 is 15 amino acids long. J lost 5 bases, V lost 3 bases, and 9 bases had no gene match. The germline CDR1 and CDR2 sequences are ENHRY and SYGVKD.

V is TRBV6-1 and J is TRBJ1-6, with no clear D. The CDR3 is made up of 15 amino acids. V lost 2 bases and J 6 bases, leaving 11 bases between the germline ends. CDR1 is MNHNS and CDR2 is SASEGT in the germline V gene. The CDR3 coding sequence is TGTGCCAGCAGTGAATTGCTTCCGAGTAATTCACCCCTCCACTTT. This gives the protein CASSELLPSNSPLHF.

This sequence joins TRBV19 and TRBJ1-1; D might be TRBD1 (5 bases). Germline lookup yields CDR1 LNHDA and CDR2 SQIVND (reference sequence). With 5 bases removed from V and 5 bases from J, the gap between germline ends came to 15 bases. CDR3 length equals 14 residues. DNA of the CDR3: TGTGCCAGTAGTCCACAGGCCGGGGTTACTGAAGCTTTCTTT. Its translation is CASSPQAGVTEAFF.

This chain joins TRBV14 and TRBJ1-3; D is unclear. CDR1 and CDR2 from the germline V gene are SGHDN and FVKESK. The CDR3 has 15 amino acids. The germline V and J ends were trimmed by 1 base and 0 bases, with 7 bases remaining between them. CDR3 coding DNA: TGTGCCAGCAGCCAAGCAATGGGCTCTGGAAACACCATATATTTT. Translation: CASSQAMGSGNTIYF.

V and J are TRBV29-1 and TRBJ2-5; weak D call: TRBD1 (6 bases). V was trimmed by 2 bases and J by 4 bases, leaving 11 bases between them. CDR1 is SQVTM, CDR2 ANQGSEA, per germline. There are 13 residues in the CDR3. The CDR3 is CSVETTGLETQYF. The CDR3 bases are TGCAGCGTTGAAACTACAGGGCTAGAGACCCAGTACTTC.

The chain joins TRBV7-8 to TRBJ2-2; 7 nucleotides line up with TRBD1. The V and J ends lost 7 bases and 0 bases, in that order; junction bases with no gene match: 8. The CDR3 spans 16 residues. Germline-derived CDR1 and CDR2 are SGHVS and FQNEAQ. The CDR3 nucleotides are TGTGCCAGCAAGATAAGGGACAGATCGAACACCGGGGAGCTGTTTTTT. It is translated as CASKIRDRSNTGELFF.

The chain has TRBV19 and TRBJ2-1, with TRBD2 matching over 7 bases. CDR3 length: 16 residues. Losses at the gene ends were 3 bases for V and 8 bases for J; bases not matched to a gene: 13. Germline V CDR1 and CDR2: LNHDA, SQIVND (reference sequence). CDR3 nucleotides: TGTGCCAGTAGTATCCAAGAACTAGCGTATTCGGATGAGCAGTTCTTC. Translating gives CASSIQELAYSDEQFF.

The rearrangement joins TRBV7-9 to TRBJ1-2; a weak D match, TRBD1 (5 bases). This CDR3 is built from 15 residues. The V end was cut by 0 bases, the J end by 1 base, with 9 bases between. The germline CDR1 and CDR2 sequences are SEHNR and FQNEAQ (reference sequence). CDR3 in DNA: TGTGCCAGCAGCTTAGCTATGGGGGATAACTATGGCTACACCTTC. Encoded protein: CASSLAMGDNYGYTF.

This chain links TRBV5-1 with TRBJ2-5; TRBD2 aligns across 13 bases. Per the germline V gene, CDR1 is SGHRS and CDR2 is YFSETQ. Trimming removed 5 bases from V and 7 bases from J; junction bases left unmatched: 11. CDR3 length: 16 residues. The CDR3, as DNA: TGCGCCAGCAGTTACGGGACTAGCGGGGTGGGTCGGACCCAGTACTTC. It translates to CASSYGTSGVGRTQYF.

This clone was recorded a few times. The chain recombines TRBV7-6 with TRBJ2-5, with 10 bases identical to TRBD2. This CDR3 has 15 residues. The junction had 11 bases not matched to a gene; V was cut back by 5 bases and J by 8 bases. CDR1 and CDR2 from the germline V gene are SGHVS and FNYEAQ. Written as DNA, the CDR3 is TGTGCCAGCAGCAACCCGGGAGCGGGAGGGCAAACCCAGTACTTC. Protein product: CASSNPGAGGQTQYF.

This clone was counted once. V gene TRBV7-2 combines with J gene TRBJ2-1; 8 bases agree with TRBD1. With 3 bases clipped from V and 5 bases from J, the junction kept 0 bases outside the gene matches. This CDR3 spans 13 amino acids. From germline, CDR1 is SGHTA and CDR2 FQGNSA. The CDR3: CASSLGQDNEQFF. CDR3 nucleotide sequence: TGTGCCAGCAGCTTGGGACAGGACAATGAGCAGTTCTTC. The variable domain in full, completed from reference TRBV7-2 and TRBJ2-1, reads GAGVSQSPSNKVTEKGKDVELRCDPISGHTALYWYRQSLGQGLEFLIYFQGNSAPDKSGLPSDRFSAERTGGSVSTLTIQRTQQEDSAVYLCASSLGQDNEQFFGPGTRLTVL.

CDR3 sequence reads: CASKTSGSPYEQYF. The CDR3 DNA follows: TGTGCCAGTAAAACTAGCGGGAGTCCTTACGAGCAGTACTTC. The V call is TRBV19, the J call TRBJ2-7; 11 bases are a match to TRBD2. With V trimmed by 7 bases and J by 4 bases, 6 bases remained unmatched. The CDR3 consists of 14 residues. CDR1 LNHDA and CDR2 SQIVND come from the germline V gene (reference sequence).

The chain recombines TRBV12-3 or TRBV12-4 with TRBJ2-6; D is uncertain. V dropped 6 bases and J dropped 0 bases, with 3 bases sitting between them. This CDR3 contains 13 residues. The CDR3 region is CASRLSGANVLTF. In nucleotides, the CDR3 is TGTGCCAGCAGACTCTCTGGGGCCAACGTCCTGACTTTC.

The chain recombines TRBV7-6 with TRBJ1-5; maybe TRBD1 (5 bases). Trimming left V 5 bases short and J 4 bases short, with 15 bases between. The germline CDR1 and CDR2 sequences are SGHVS and FNYEAQ. The CDR3 length is 15 residues. The CDR3 DNA reads TGTGCCAGCAGCGATGGGACCGCTCCTAATCAGCCCCAGCATTTT. This gives the protein CASSDGTAPNQPQHF.

V and J are TRBV3-1 (or the pseudogene TRBV3-2) and TRBJ1-5; D is undetermined. The CDR3 sequence is 12 residues long. Per germline, CDR1 LGHDT and CDR2 YNNKEL (reference sequence). Trimming removed 6 bases at V and 5 bases at J, with 8 bases between. For the CDR3, the DNA is TGTGCCAGCAGAAGCGGCCATCAGCCCCAGCATTTT. It is translated as CASRSGHQPQHF.

The chain carries TRBV21-1 and TRBJ2-7; TRBD2 is taken as the D call from the table, unchecked against the DNA. TRBV21-1 is marked as a pseudogene. CDR3 length equals 16 residues. The CDR3 DNA reads TGTGCGGCGACCAATGTTAGCGGGAGGGCCTTATGGGAGCAGTACTTC. This gives the protein CAATNVSGRALWEQYF.